Below, 10 T cell receptor beta chains from the same sample are listed, as sequenced in a study of patients and donors after allogeneic stem cell transplantation. TCRdb passed the RT-PCR reads through MiXCR, listing each CDR3 protein once. Seen here are approximately 200,000 distinct CDR3 sequences, about 14% observed once, and the top ten hold around a tenth. What was sequenced was blood, either unsorted or a sorted T cell fraction (not recorded which). All receptors come from a human donor who was either an allogeneic HSCT recipient or a stem cell or donor lymphocyte infusion donor (not recorded which). It is not recorded whose cells these are; they may come from a transplant donor.

This clonotype was counted ten times or more. The chain is built from TRBV6-2 or TRBV6-3 and TRBJ2-7, with D perhaps given as TRBD1 or TRBD2 (5 bases each). This CDR3 is 16 amino acids long. CDR1 and CDR2 (germline): MNHEY, SVGEGT. V was shortened by 6 bases and J by 2 bases, with 20 bases between the two germline ends. The CDR3 here is CASSSGWDGETYEQYF. The CDR3 nucleotides are TGTGCCAGCAGCTCCGGATGGGACGGAGAGACCTACGAGCAGTACTTC.

The V gene is TRBV24-1, the J gene TRBJ2-3; D ambiguous. The germline V gene has CDR1 KGHDR and CDR2 SFDVKD. This CDR3 region has 17 residues. Trimming removed 3 bases from V and 2 bases from J, with 17 bases in between. This CDR3 reads CATSDPGSHHFTDTQYF. For the CDR3, the DNA is TGTGCCACCAGTGATCCCGGGTCACACCATTTCACAGATACGCAGTATTTT.

This clonotype was observed at least ten times. J is TRBJ2-4 and V is TRBV7-2; no definite D call. CDR1 SGHTA and CDR2 FQGNSA come from the germline V gene. Trimming stripped 1 base from V and 0 bases from J, with 13 bases between. This CDR3 region has 17 residues. Written as DNA, the CDR3 is TGTGCCAGCAGCTTAGGGACGGGCGTTCTAGCCAAAAACATTCAGTACTTC. Translation: CASSLGTGVLAKNIQYF.

The V gene is TRBV5-1, the J gene TRBJ2-7, with no clear D. The V gene's germline CDR1 is SGHRS and CDR2 YFSETQ. Deletions cut 0 bases from V and 0 bases from J, with 7 bases between. The CDR3 has 14 amino acids. CDR3 amino acids: CASSLGQNSYEQYF. CDR3 sequence (DNA): TGCGCCAGCAGCTTGGGGCAGAACTCCTACGAGCAGTACTTC.

This clonotype was detected many times. The rearrangement joins TRBV5-6 to TRBJ1-2; 10 positions agree with TRBD1. The CDR3 has 14 residues. The J segment lost 3 bases and the V segment lost 4 bases, leaving 3 bases of the junction unmatched. Germline CDR1 reads SGHDT; CDR2 reads YYEEEE. The CDR3 DNA follows: TGTGCCAGCAGCGCTGGACAGGGGGACTATGGCTACACCTTC. It is translated as CASSAGQGDYGYTF.

This clonotype was counted only a few times. V and J are TRBV29-1 and TRBJ2-1, with TRBD2 matching 8 bases. This CDR3 has 13 amino acids. V shed 6 bases and J 6 bases; nucleotides not matched to a gene: 7. In germline, CDR1 is SQVTM, CDR2 ANQGSEA. The CDR3 sequence is CSVPGGRSNEQFF. The CDR3 DNA reads TGCAGCGTCCCGGGGGGGCGTAGCAATGAGCAGTTCTTC.

The rearrangement joins TRBV6-2 or TRBV6-3 to TRBJ2-5; 13 positions match TRBD2. The CDR3 has 18 residues. J was trimmed by 1 base and V by 5 bases; bases with no gene match: 10. Looked up from germline, CDR1 is MNHEY and CDR2 is SVGEGT. For the CDR3, the DNA is TGTGCCAGCAGTCCTACTAGCGGGAGGGCCGGCTTCCAAGAGACCCAGTACTTC. Its protein product is CASSPTSGRAGFQETQYF.

The chain combines TRBV25-1 with TRBJ2-5; 9 nucleotides agree with TRBD1. Trimming at V came to 0 bases and at J to 2 bases, leaving 7 bases not matched to a gene. The CDR3 length is 17 residues. Germline assignment: CDR1 MGHDK and CDR2 SYGVNS. Written as DNA, the CDR3 is TGTGCCAGCAGTGAATATCCGGGACAGGGTCCACAAGAGACCCAGTACTTC. As protein: CASSEYPGQGPQETQYF.

This clonotype was recorded a few times. The rearrangement uses TRBV18 and TRBJ2-1, with TRBD2 matching 11 bases. With 0 bases clipped from V and 9 bases from J, the junction kept 10 bases outside the gene matches. The V gene's germline CDR1 is KGHSH and CDR2 LQKENI. The CDR3 sequence is 17 residues long. The CDR3 sequence is CASSPPFSGRARGEQFF. In DNA, the CDR3 is TGTGCCAGCTCACCACCGTTTAGCGGGAGGGCCCGGGGTGAGCAGTTCTTC.

The gene calls are TRBV9 and TRBJ2-7, with 12 bases lining up with TRBD2. Germline assignment: CDR1 SGDLS and CDR2 YYNGEE. Trimming removed 0 bases from V and 0 bases from J; junction bases left unmatched: 1. The CDR3 runs to 16 residues. The CDR3 here is CASSVGLAGDSYEQYF. In DNA form, the CDR3 reads TGTGCCAGCAGCGTAGGACTAGCGGGGGACTCCTACGAGCAGTACTTC.